The clone carrying this TCR beta chain was seen many times. Antigen: not known. This entry comes from a study of T cells in Graves' hyperthyroidism and ophthalmopathy. There are 14 residues in the CDR3. The V gene's germline CDR1 is SNHLY and CDR2 FYNNEI. The ends lost 4 bases at V and 2 bases at J; junction bases unmatched: 5. Amplified TCR beta CDR3 regions came from RNA transcripts. Primed by the HTBI set, a first-round RT-PCR was run on the TCR CDR3. TCRdb called the multiplex PCR reads again in MiXCR, with one record for every CDR3 protein. The repertoire has about 300,000 distinct CDR3 sequences, around a fifth of them found once; the top ten carry approximately 37%. Study-level findings and limits: In blood, most of the thyroid clonotypes expanded above 0.001 were also present.

Specimen: blood. The chain couples TRBV2 to TRBJ2-7; 7 bases are a match to TRBD1. This sequence was found in a man aged 45 to 65 with Graves' ophthalmopathy. The CDR3: CASSVMTGPYEQYF. The CDR3 coding sequence is TGTGCCAGCAGTGTGATGACAGGGCCCTACGAGCAGTACTTC.